This T cell receptor (beta chain) is drawn from a study of OX40 agonist ivuxolimab in advanced cancers. For the study at large: With ivuxolimab, an agonistic anti-OX40 (CD134) antibody, patients were treated.

V was shortened by 2 bases and J by 0 bases, with 10 bases between the two germline ends. Germline V gene data show CDR1 as SEHNR and CDR2 as FQNEAQ (reference sequence). This CDR3 has 15 amino acids. On cycle 4 day 1 and cycle 7 day 1, as well as at baseline, blood was sampled. Using immunoSEQ multiplex PCR, the repertoire was profiled, and TCRdb retains in-frame clones only, with some absent. The repertoire consists of approximately 60,000 clones, with roughly four fifths occurring once and the leading ten covering 0.7%. This clone came up once. Its specificity is not known. General study findings and limits: Determination of antigen specificity was not performed for the expanded peripheral T cells. CD8+ T cells (on average) carried more expanded clones than CD4+ T cells.

The clonotype originates from an adult with an advanced solid tumor such as melanoma, head and neck, liver or kidney cancer. The chain carries TRBV7-9 and TRBJ2-5; no definite D call. Here the sequenced sample was CD4+ or CD8+ T cells sorted from blood, taken in a trial of the OX40 agonist ivuxolimab. The CDR3 loop is CASSLMAGYQETQYF. The CDR3 DNA sequence: TGTGCCAGCAGCTTAATGGCTGGGTACCAAGAGACCCAGTACTTC.